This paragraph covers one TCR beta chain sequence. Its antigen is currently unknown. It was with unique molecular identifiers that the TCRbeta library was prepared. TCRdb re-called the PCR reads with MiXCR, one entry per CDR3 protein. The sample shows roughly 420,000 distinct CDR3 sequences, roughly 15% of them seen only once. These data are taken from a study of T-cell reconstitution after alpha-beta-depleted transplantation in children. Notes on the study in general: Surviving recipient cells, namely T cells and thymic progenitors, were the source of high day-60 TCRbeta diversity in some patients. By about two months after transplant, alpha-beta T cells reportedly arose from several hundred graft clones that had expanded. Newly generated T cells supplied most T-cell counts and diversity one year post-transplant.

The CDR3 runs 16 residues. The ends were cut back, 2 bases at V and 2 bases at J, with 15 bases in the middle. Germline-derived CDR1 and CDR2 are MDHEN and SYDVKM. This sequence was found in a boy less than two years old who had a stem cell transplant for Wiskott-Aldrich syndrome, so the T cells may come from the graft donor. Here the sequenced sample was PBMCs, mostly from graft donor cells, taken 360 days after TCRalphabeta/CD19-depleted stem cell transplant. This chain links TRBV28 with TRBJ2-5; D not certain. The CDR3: CASSLKLGIGQETQYF. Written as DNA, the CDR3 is TGTGCCAGCAGTTTAAAGCTGGGTATCGGACAAGAGACCCAGTACTTC.